This T cell receptor (beta chain) came from a study of cytomegalovirus exposure and HLA in healthy donors (dated by TCRdb to between 2016 and 2019). A note on the overall study: An earlier analysis of roughly 630 of the donors reported roughly 270 Gb of sequence data and 117 million unique TCR beta sequences from about 180 million T cells. All discovery cohort repertoires had been generated using a single sequencing platform. An earlier analysis of approximately 640 of the donors applied high-throughput TCR beta sequencing to assess whether each TCR beta V gene segment acted as functional or pseudogenic. Roughly 5 DR-DQ haplotypes were handled as single units for association and clustering because linkage in the cohort was strong. An early release that covered fewer than 750 HLA-typed donors contained approximately 300 gigabases of sequencing data and roughly 84 million unique TCR sequences. On average, roughly 240,000 unique TCR beta nucleotide sequences were sequenced per donor among 300 to 500 genotyped donors of the cohort, with about 19% of those sequences being non-productive. In the later analysis, no new phenotypic data were used to find candidate immune exposures; instead, reliance was placed on TCR beta sequences and their occurrence across donors. HLA typing included class I and class II loci at four-digit resolution. To predict cytomegalovirus infection status, the study combined high-throughput TCR immunosequencing, statistical association of individual TCRs with disease status, and machine learning. The number of donors typed differed by locus, with about 629-640 for A, B, C, DRB1 and DQB1, about 500 for DQA1, some 570 for DPA1, and about 450 for DPB1. Along with the 666-subject first cohort, a separate validation cohort of around 110 different subjects was used. A later genetic analysis used genome-wide SNP genotypes for about three fifths of the 666 donors, treating that subset as a discovery cohort. Donor age, sex, ethnicity and CMV serostatus were compiled alongside the repertoire data. In a later analysis, previously published TCR beta repertoires from 550 to 700 donors were re-analyzed and high-resolution HLA genotyping was added so that TCR occurrence patterns could be studied. The study profiled the T cell repertoires of more than 500 subjects by immunosequencing and related them to cytomegalovirus serostatus. The study was designed to test whether signatures of past pathogen exposure could be identified by cataloging public T cell receptors. Of the approximately 370 genotyped donors, less than 85% were placed in the genetic ancestry cluster associated with self-reported Caucasian donors. On the study overall, not on this receptor specifically: According to the authors, the approach could potentially be generalized to other disease states and immunological phenotypes. In a later genetic analysis, fewer N-insertions in productive TCRs were reported among donors in an Asian-associated ancestry cluster than the approximately 630-donor mean. An earlier analysis of around 600 of the donors showed that most TCR beta V segments appeared in productive rearrangements either about 87% or about 30% of the time, which broadly matched IMGT annotations. A later analysis found that TCR association rates varied across HLA loci, with DRB1 alleles showing the most associated TCRs and HLA-C alleles the fewest. Most TCR sequences were observed very rarely across donors, whereas some public TCRs were present in many individuals. Linkage disequilibrium might explain the correlated functional status among segregating V segments, but an unknown experimental factor could not be ruled out. Presence/absence analyses assumed roughly uniform sequencing depth across donors, an assumption that may not hold. Some IMGT-functional V segments, including TRBV6-2 and TRBV6-3, could not be distinguished by the 87-base-pair reads and were therefore excluded. A cluster of highly shared sequence variants was judged likely to represent a technical artifact of the sequencing pipeline. Cytomegalovirus status was reported to be diagnosed by the classifier with high specificity and sensitivity in both the original and validation cohorts. In a later analysis, about 16,000 TCR beta sequences were associated with specific HLA alleles at a false discovery rate of 0.05. When HLA alleles, especially DR and DQ, strongly co-occurred, TCR associations were difficult to assign to individual alleles. A later genetic analysis associated a missense DCLRE1C variant with V-gene and J-gene trimming of TCR beta chains, and an independent cohort replicated the association. The study listed 150 to 200 TCR beta chains as associated with cytomegalovirus. CMV serostatus was the only immune exposure information available for the cohort. This cohort had only TCR beta chains sequenced, and the lack of alpha or paired-chain data limited which features could be detected. In a later analysis, most CMV-associated TCR beta chains were found to appear HLA-restricted, with HLA associations seemingly driven largely by CMV exposure. A further reported finding was that TCR beta sequences accurately predicted the HLA-A and HLA-B alleles for most subjects in the first cohort. Roughly 15 rarely observed V segments, including chromosome 9 orphons, were excluded from the earlier analysis of just under 600 of the donors because counts were too low. In vitro tests confirmed that a few of the cytomegalovirus-associated TCR beta chains recognize cytomegalovirus antigens. Because HLA typing was unavailable for some donors at each locus, only the typed subset was used in association tests. In a later analysis, several top co-occurrence clusters were reported to appear linked to parvovirus B19, influenza, CMV and Epstein-Barr virus. A later analysis found that HLA-associated TCR beta chains were more clonally expanded and had lower generation probabilities than equally common non-associated chains.

The library relied on the immunoSEQ multiplex PCR assay. The multiplex PCR relied on a mix of 60 forward primers for TCR Vbeta segments and 13 reverse primers for TCR Jbeta segments. The CDR3 region of rearranged TCR beta genes was amplified from genomic DNA by a multiplex PCR assay. The Illumina HiSeq System was used to sequence the amplified TCR beta libraries as 87-base-pair reads. Turning to the authors' computational methods: In a later analysis, 80 million or so unique TCR beta chains were counted across the 690 or so repertoires, and around 10 million of these chains were shared by at least two donors. Raw reads were error-corrected and collapsed into unique sequences with a nearest-neighbor algorithm that merged closely related sequences to remove PCR and sequencing errors. V, D and J gene segments were assigned by aligning CDR3 sequences to IMGT reference sequences. For a sequence to be retained, at least a six-nucleotide match to both a V gene segment and a J gene segment was required. A rearrangement was called productive if the CDR3 had no stop codons and remained in frame with V and J, and every other rearrangement was called non-productive. Following IMGT convention, CDR3 was defined as the stretch from the second conserved V-encoded cysteine up to the conserved J-encoded phenylalanine. In an earlier analysis of some 550 of the donors, sequences lacking an unambiguous match to a single V gene segment were excluded. In an earlier analysis of approximately 550 of the donors, V segments were called functional above 56.7% productive rearrangements and were called segregating when the between-donor standard deviation exceeded 5%. To diagnose cytomegalovirus status from the catalog of TCR beta chain sequences, a statistical classification framework was built. V and J gene assignment, in a later analysis, came from comparing TCR nucleotide sequences with IMGT/GENE-DB human TR gene sequences. In a later analysis, CDR3 sequences and most-parsimonious VDJ recombination scenarios were assigned using the TCRdist pipeline. In a later analysis, each TCR beta chain was defined by its CDR3 amino acid sequence together with its V-gene family, and reads lacking a unique V-gene family were excluded. In a later analysis, several hundred highly shared, low-generation-probability nucleotide sequences were removed to address suspected cross-contamination and a sequencing artifact. For each public chain, a later analysis derived a clonal expansion index from normalized ranks of inferred template counts within each repertoire. A later analysis computed generation probabilities with a VDJ recombination model fitted to out-of-frame rearrangements, and checked the results against IGoR. Hypergeometric tests were used in a later analysis to score TCR-TCR, TCR-HLA and TCR-CMV co-occurrence, with a repertoire-size bias correction applied to the TCR pairs. In a later analysis, false discovery rates were estimated by permuting HLA or CMV assignments 20 times. In a later analysis, co-occurring TCRs were grouped with DBSCAN, and TCRdist sequence similarity was added when clustering was performed within HLA-allele-positive subsets. Repertoires with fewer than 30,000 or more than 120,000 public chains were left out of co-occurrence clustering, as were a handful of repertoires with anomalous nucleotide sharing. Sourced from immuneACCESS, this table was stored by TCRdb with only in-frame sequences that have V and J called. A share of the clones is absent; for the studies checked, an unresolved V gene accounts for under half, and the remainder has no known explanation. The DNA gave D and trimming, while V, J and clone size come from that table. A total of 200,000 or so clones appear in this sample, around four fifths of them only once. The ten biggest clones cover around 6% of the sample.

The cohort consisted of some 670 healthy bone marrow donors. Cohort members were all nominally healthy when sampled, although unrecorded immune exposures were likely present. The donor tested CMV seropositive, placing the donor among the roughly 300 seropositive members of the cohort. Each donor provided a peripheral blood sample, and peripheral blood mononuclear cells were used for TCR beta sequencing. The Qiagen DNeasy Blood Extraction Kit was used to extract genomic DNA from the blood cell samples. From the cysteine up to the phenylalanine, the CDR3 has a length of 12 residues. Only the CDR3 region is kept as DNA, spanning 36 bases read in frame from base 1. Clipping removes 4 bases from V and 4 bases from J, with 3 as the unmatched junction base count. CDR1 SQVTM and CDR2 ANQGSEA were looked up in the germline V gene. As for this clone: Its binding antigen is unknown. No much larger clone exists at a distance of one base, and base qualities are not known.

This sequence was found in a woman aged 45-60 years in good health and CMV-seropositive. Sequenced input: PBMCs. The V and J segments used are TRBV29-1 and TRBJ2-5; 7 bases in the middle match TRBD1. CDR3 reads: CSVVGGGETQYF. The DNA sequence is as follows: TGCAGCGTTGTAGGGGGCGGAGAGACCCAGTACTTC.